One sample yielded the 17 T cell receptor beta chains listed below, sequenced in a study of shared clonotypes between healthy human individuals. Terminally differentiated effector memory CD45RA+ cells were excluded by CCR7 positive selection of CD45RO-negative cells. Data came from immunoSEQ multiplex PCR; TCRdb stores just in-frame clones and leaves some out. The data show about 2.1 million clones, 85% to 95% seen once. The sample was naive CD8+ T cells from PBMCs. These receptors all stem from a man aged 18 to 30 in good health. Some clones in this sample may be carry-over from other donors' samples.

V usage is TRBV28 and J usage is TRBJ2-7; 8 nucleotides agree with TRBD1. V lost 2 bases and J lost 6; bases outside the gene matches: 6. Germline V gene lookup returns CDR1 MDHEN and CDR2 SYDVKM. This CDR3 spans 14 amino acids. The CDR3 loop reads CASSLTPGTGEQYF. Written as DNA, the CDR3 is TGTGCCAGCAGTTTAACTCCCGGGACAGGCGAGCAGTACTTC.

This clone was recorded once. The chain couples TRBV5-6 to TRBJ2-7, with TRBD2 matching 8 bases. With V trimmed by 4 bases and J by 3 bases, 6 bases remained unmatched. Germline lookup yields CDR1 SGHDT and CDR2 YYEEEE. CDR3 length equals 14 residues. CDR3 sequence: CASSAGTRDYEQYF. The DNA for the CDR3 is TGTGCCAGCAGCGCTGGGACTAGGGACTACGAGCAGTACTTC. Full variable domain (missing parts from reference TRBV5-6 and TRBJ2-7): DAGVTQSPTHLIKTRGQQVTLRCSPKSGHDTVSWYQQALGQGPQFIFQYYEEEERQRGNFPDRFSGHQFPNYSSELNVNALLLGDSALYLCASSAGTRDYEQYFGPGTRLTVT.

Worth noting for this clone: An end of the junction differs from the germline gene, which may be a read error. The rearrangement uses TRBV7-9 and TRBJ2-5, with D perhaps matching TRBD1 or TRBD2 (5 bases each). From germline, CDR1 is SEHNR and CDR2 FQNEAQ (reference sequence). The CDR3 runs to 14 residues. The CDR3 here is CASSLGGTQATQYF. Here the CDR3 DNA reads TGTGCCAGCAGCTTAGGGGGGACCCAAGCGACCCAGTACTTC.

This sequence joins TRBV29-1 and TRBJ2-5; D unclear. The CDR3 runs to 11 residues. The germline V gene has CDR1 SQVTM and CDR2 ANQGSEA. The ends were cut back, 4 bases at V and 4 bases at J, with 7 bases in the middle. In DNA form, the CDR3 reads TGCAGCGTTGGGATACGAGAGACCCAGTACTTC. Translating gives CSVGIRETQYF.

The CDR3 sequence: CASSTQIYNEQFF. In DNA, the CDR3 is TGTGCCAGCAGTACACAGATCTACAATGAGCAGTTCTTC. J is TRBJ2-1 and V is TRBV27; D unclear. There are 13 residues in the CDR3. The V gene's germline CDR1 is MNHEY and CDR2 SMNVEV (reference sequence). The V end was cut by 5 bases, the J end by 3 bases, with 8 bases between.

This chain joins TRBV6-1 and TRBJ2-1, with 13 bases lining up with TRBD2. The germline V gene has CDR1 MNHNS and CDR2 SASEGT. The ends lost 0 bases at V and 4 bases at J; junction bases unmatched: 3. The CDR3 runs 17 residues. The CDR3 DNA reads as TGTGCCAGCAGTGAAGCCCTACTAGCGGGAGGGTACAATGAGCAGTTCTTC. Protein sequence: CASSEALLAGGYNEQFF.

V usage is TRBV15 and J usage is TRBJ2-3; possible D gene TRBD1, 6 bases. The CDR3 covers 15 residues. V was shortened by 0 bases and J by 2 bases, with 9 bases between the two germline ends. The germline CDR1 and CDR2 sequences are LNHNV and YYDKDF (reference sequence). CDR3 nucleotide sequence: TGTGCCACCAGCAGAGAAGCAGGGGTCACAGATACGCAGTATTTT. This translates into CATSREAGVTDTQYF.

The rearrangement links TRBV5-1 to TRBJ2-3; D is ambiguous. The CDR3 consists of 15 residues. V was pared by 4 bases and J by 6 bases, with 18 bases between. Germline V gives CDR1 SGHRS, CDR2 YFSETQ. As DNA, the CDR3 is TGCGCCAGCAGCATCCTACCATTTGGGGTGGATACGCAGTATTTT. Encoded protein: CASSILPFGVDTQYF.

The chain recombines TRBV5-6 with TRBJ2-7; 8 bases agree with TRBD2. Trimming at V came to 4 bases and at J to 5 bases, leaving 11 bases not matched to a gene. From germline, CDR1 is SGHDT and CDR2 YYEEEE. The CDR3 length is 15 residues. CDR3 in amino acids: CASSPRVSGSHEQYF. CDR3 coding DNA: TGTGCCAGCAGCCCTCGGGTAAGCGGGAGTCACGAGCAGTACTTC. The complete variable domain, with remaining parts taken from reference TRBV5-6 and TRBJ2-7, reads DAGVTQSPTHLIKTRGQQVTLRCSPKSGHDTVSWYQQALGQGPQFIFQYYEEEERQRGNFPDRFSGHQFPNYSSELNVNALLLGDSALYLCASSPRVSGSHEQYFGPGTRLTVT.

The chain recombines TRBV7-8 with TRBJ2-1, with 7 bases aligning to TRBD2. Germline values: CDR1 SGHVS, CDR2 FQNEAQ. The CDR3 covers 14 residues. The V segment lost 1 base and the J segment 8 bases; nucleotides outside the gene matches: 5. This CDR3 is CASSLELALDEQFF. Written as DNA, the CDR3 is TGTGCCAGCAGCTTAGAACTAGCGCTAGATGAGCAGTTCTTC.

The chain carries TRBV7-2 and TRBJ2-2; D call uncertain. Germline CDR1 SGHTA, CDR2 FQGNSA. V was clipped by 5 bases and J by 0 bases, with 16 bases between them. The CDR3 runs to 17 residues. The CDR3 DNA is TGTGCCAGCAGCCCAATTATATGGGAAACGAACACCGGGGAGCTGTTTTTT. This codes for CASSPIIWETNTGELFF.

The chain employs TRBV29-1 and TRBJ2-1; weak D call: TRBD1 (5 bases). The V end lost 8 bases, the J end lost 0 bases, and 20 bases lay between the germline ends. This CDR3 comprises 16 residues. In germline, CDR1 is SQVTM, CDR2 ANQGSEA. CDR3 sequence (DNA): TGCAGCTCCATGGGTACGACAGTCAGCTCCTACAATGAGCAGTTCTTC. As protein: CSSMGTTVSSYNEQFF.

This clone occurred once. The rearrangement links TRBV15 to TRBJ2-5; D unclear. CDR1 and CDR2 from the germline V gene are LNHNV and YYDKDF (reference sequence). Deletions cut 0 bases from V and 0 bases from J, with 8 bases between. The CDR3 is 15 amino acids. CDR3 residues: CATSRDSGNQETQYF. Here the CDR3 DNA reads TGTGCCACCAGCAGAGATTCGGGTAACCAAGAGACCCAGTACTTC.

The V gene is TRBV10-2, the J gene TRBJ2-4, with D uncertain. V was clipped by 2 bases and J by 8 bases, with 10 bases between them. The CDR3 contains 13 residues. CDR1 is WSHSY, CDR2 SAAADI, per germline. CDR3: CASSEANWDIQYF. DNA for the CDR3: TGCGCCAGCAGTGAGGCCAACTGGGACATTCAGTACTTC.

The chain recombines TRBV7-9 with TRBJ2-3, with a possible D match to TRBD1 (6 bases). This CDR3 comprises 16 residues. Germline CDR1 is SEHNR and CDR2 is FQNEAQ (reference sequence). V was trimmed by 4 bases and J by 0 bases, leaving 14 bases between them. CDR3 coding DNA: TGTGCCAGCAGCTCTAACAGGGCCGCTAGCACAGATACGCAGTATTTT. Amino acids: CASSSNRAASTDTQYF.

The rearrangement joins TRBV14 to TRBJ1-2, with a weak D call TRBD1 (5 bases). V lost 0 bases and J 2 bases, leaving 10 bases between the germline ends. CDR1 and CDR2 from the germline V gene are SGHDN and FVKESK. This CDR3 spans 15 amino acids. The DNA for the CDR3 is TGTGCCAGCAGCCAAGATCGTCGGGGGAACTATGGCTACACCTTC. Its protein product is CASSQDRRGNYGYTF.

The rearrangement joins TRBV7-2 to TRBJ2-1; weak D call: TRBD2 (6 bases). Germline V gives CDR1 SGHTA, CDR2 FQGNSA. This CDR3 contains 15 residues. The germline V and J ends were trimmed by 2 bases and 6 bases, with 14 bases remaining between them. As DNA, the CDR3 is TGTGCCAGCAGCTTACATTCCGGGAGAGGCAATGAGCAGTTCTTC. Protein product: CASSLHSGRGNEQFF.